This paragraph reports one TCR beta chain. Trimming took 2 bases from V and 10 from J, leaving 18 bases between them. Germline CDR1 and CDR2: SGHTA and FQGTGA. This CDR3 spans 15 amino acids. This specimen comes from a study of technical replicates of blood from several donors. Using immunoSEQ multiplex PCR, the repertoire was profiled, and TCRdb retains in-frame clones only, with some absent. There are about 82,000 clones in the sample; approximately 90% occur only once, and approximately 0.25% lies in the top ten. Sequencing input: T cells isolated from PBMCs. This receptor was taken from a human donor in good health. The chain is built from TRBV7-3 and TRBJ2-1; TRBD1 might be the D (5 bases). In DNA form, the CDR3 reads TGTGCCAGCAGCTTACAAAACCTCGGTGGGGCCGAGCAGTTCTTC. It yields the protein CASSLQNLGGAEQFF.